Below are 2 T cell receptor beta chains sequenced from a single sample in a study of T cell responses to AZD1222 COVID-19 vaccine. The method was immunoSEQ multiplex PCR; TCRdb's version includes in-frame clones alone and lacks a portion of them. The table includes 70,000 or so clones, about nine tenths detected once. Sequencing was performed on peripheral blood, taken on day 0 of AZD1222 vaccination. These receptors all stem from an adult in good health.

This chain links TRBV5-1 with TRBJ1-4, with D unclear. The V gene's germline CDR1 is SGHRS and CDR2 YFSETQ. The CDR3 totals 13 residues. V shed 5 bases and J shed 5 bases, with 10 bases lying between them. CDR3 sequence: CASSRGPNEKLFF. Written as DNA, the CDR3 is TGCGCCAGCAGTCGGGGTCCGAATGAAAAACTGTTTTTT.

CDR3 amino acids: CASSIIGRYEQYF. DNA of the CDR3: TGTGCCAGTAGTATAATAGGGAGGTACGAGCAGTACTTC. V is TRBV19 and J is TRBJ2-7; a possible D gene is TRBD2 (6 bases). V was trimmed by 2 bases and J by 4 bases, leaving 9 bases between them. The CDR3 covers 13 residues. Germline V gene data show CDR1 as LNHDA and CDR2 as SQIVND (reference sequence). Variable domain in full (rest from reference TRBV19 and TRBJ2-7): DGGITQSPKYLFRKEGQNVTLSCEQNLNHDAMYWYRQDPGQGLRLIYYSQIVNDFQKGDIAEGYSVSREKKESFPLTVTSAQKNPTAFYLCASSIIGRYEQYFGPGTRLTVT.